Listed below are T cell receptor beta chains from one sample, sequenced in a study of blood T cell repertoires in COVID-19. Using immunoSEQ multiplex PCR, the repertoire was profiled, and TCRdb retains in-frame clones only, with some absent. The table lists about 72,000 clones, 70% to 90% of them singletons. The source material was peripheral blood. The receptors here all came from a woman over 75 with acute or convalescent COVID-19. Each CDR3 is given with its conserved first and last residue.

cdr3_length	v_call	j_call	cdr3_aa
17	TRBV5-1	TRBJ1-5	CASSFPDLRGPGQPQHF
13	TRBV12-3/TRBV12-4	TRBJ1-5	CASARGGNQPQHF
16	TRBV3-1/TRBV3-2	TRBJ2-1	CASSQFLSAGGNEQFF
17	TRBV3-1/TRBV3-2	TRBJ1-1	CASSPDIKRGRGTEAFF
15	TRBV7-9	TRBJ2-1	CASSFLAGANDEQFF
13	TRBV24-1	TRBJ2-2	CATRTSHTGELFF
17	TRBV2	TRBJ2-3	CASSGPDSILSTDTQYF
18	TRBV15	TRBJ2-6	CATRKQDRLSSGANVLTF
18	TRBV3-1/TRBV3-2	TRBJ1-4	CASSQDWGGGRWDEKLFF
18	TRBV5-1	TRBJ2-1	CASSLTSGGAPIYNEQFF
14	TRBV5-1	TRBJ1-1	CASSPLQGNAEAFF
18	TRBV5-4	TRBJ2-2	CASSLGSGGANFAGELFF
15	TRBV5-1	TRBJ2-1	CASSLDGGSYNEQFF
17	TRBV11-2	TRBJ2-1	CASSLGSLAGGSGEQFF
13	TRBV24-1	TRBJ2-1	CATSEYRDNEQFF
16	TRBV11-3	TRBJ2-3	CASSSLEGGFTDTQYF
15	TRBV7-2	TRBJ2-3	CASKNPGAMTDTQYF
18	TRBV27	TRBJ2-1	CASSFVLGSGFAYNEQFF
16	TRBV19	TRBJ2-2	CASSILRTGNTGELFF
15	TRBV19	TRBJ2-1	CASSISSGQGHEQFF
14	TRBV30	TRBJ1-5	CAWSVADSNQPQHF
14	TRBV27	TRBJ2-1	CASRPLAGANEQFF
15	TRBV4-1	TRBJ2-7	CASSQAGQRPYEQYF
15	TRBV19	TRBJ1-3	CASSTSWGGGNTIYF
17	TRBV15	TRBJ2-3	CATSRVASGEPTDTQYF
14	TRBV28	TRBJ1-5	CASSSGPANQPQHF
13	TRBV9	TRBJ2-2	CASNGDQAGELFF
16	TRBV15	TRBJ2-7	CATSRGRQGSSYEQYF
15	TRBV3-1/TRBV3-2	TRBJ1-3	CASSQDAQPGNTIYF
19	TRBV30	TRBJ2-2	CAWSGRMVAGAWRTGELFF
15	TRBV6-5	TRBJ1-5	CASRDRVVGNQPQHF
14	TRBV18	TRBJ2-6	CASSPLSGANVLTF
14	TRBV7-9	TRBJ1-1	CASSLEGGSTVAFF
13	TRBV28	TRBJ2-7	CASKASGRREQYF
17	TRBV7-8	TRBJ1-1	CASSADRAFSLGTEAFF
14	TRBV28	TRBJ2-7	CASSLGLAVYEQYF
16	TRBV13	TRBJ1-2	CASSLGPGQGTLGYTF
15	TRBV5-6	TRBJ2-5	CASSGESPYQETQYF
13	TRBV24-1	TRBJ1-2	CATSGTGSGGYTF
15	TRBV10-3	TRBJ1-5	CAISESGSGNQPQHF
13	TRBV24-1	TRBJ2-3	CATSDPTVPAQYF
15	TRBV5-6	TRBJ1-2	CASSRAGRGDYGYTF
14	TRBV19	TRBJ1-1	CASTGGSMNTEAFF
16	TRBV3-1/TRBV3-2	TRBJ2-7	CASTQGLAGGPWEQYF
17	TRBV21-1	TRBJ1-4	CARIKGGALATNEKLFF